This T cell receptor (beta chain) was identified during a study of blood T cell repertoires in COVID-19. For the study at large: Some COVID-19 samples were acute and others convalescent; all came from the United States, Italy and Spain. The analysed material was cDNA or gDNA that came from T cells, B-cell-depleted T cells, or PBMCs.

Original processing notes: Amplification of reference gene primers was used by the study to estimate nucleated cell counts. Produced via immunoSEQ multiplex PCR; TCRdb's table is partial and in-frame only. V, J and clone size derive from that table, while D and trimming were established from the DNA sequence. Here the sample spans approximately 390,000 clones, roughly 89% being singletons. Germline CDR1 is LNHDA and CDR2 is SQIVND (reference sequence). Deletions cut 7 bases from V and 8 bases from J, with 18 bases between. The CDR3 has 15 residues. The source of this sequence is a man aged 18 to 30 with active or convalescent COVID-19. V is TRBV19 and J is TRBJ1-6, with D possibly matching TRBD1 (5 bases). The sample consisted of peripheral blood. CDR3 nucleotide sequence: TGTGCCAGTACCCCCGCGGCAGGGCAGGATTCACCCCTCCACTTT. Translating it yields CASTPAAGQDSPLHF.